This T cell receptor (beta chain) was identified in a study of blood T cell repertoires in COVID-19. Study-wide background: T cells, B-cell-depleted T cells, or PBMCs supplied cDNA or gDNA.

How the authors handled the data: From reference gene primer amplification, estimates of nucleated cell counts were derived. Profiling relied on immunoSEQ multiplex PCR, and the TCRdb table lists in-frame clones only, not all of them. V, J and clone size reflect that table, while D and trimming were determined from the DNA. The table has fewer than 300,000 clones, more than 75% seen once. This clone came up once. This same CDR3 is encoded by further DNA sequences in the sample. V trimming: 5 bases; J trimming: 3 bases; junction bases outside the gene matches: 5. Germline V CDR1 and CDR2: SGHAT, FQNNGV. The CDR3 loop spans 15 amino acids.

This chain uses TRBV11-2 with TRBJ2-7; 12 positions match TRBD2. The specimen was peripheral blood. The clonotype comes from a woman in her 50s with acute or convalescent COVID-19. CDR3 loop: CASSRLAGEYYEQYF. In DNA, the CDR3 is TGTGCCAGCAGCCGACTAGCGGGAGAGTACTACGAGCAGTACTTC.